This T cell receptor (beta chain) was sequenced for a study of blood T cell repertoires in COVID-19 (dated by TCRdb to the early 2020s). Regarding the research as a whole: Collaborator samples came from the United States, Italy and Spain and covered acute and convalescent phases of COVID-19. Subjects who had been exposed to COVID-19, were actively infected with it, or had recovered from it provided the deeply sampled blood TCRbeta repertoires that made up the dataset. Where HLA class I and class II types were available, the types were taken from metadata supplied by the sample provider, not from assay-based typing. The repertoires were released in a freely available public database intended as a resource for research on the immune response to SARS-CoV-2. The samples were drawn from two sources: the first 160 participants of the ongoing ImmuneRACE study, and 1,000 to 1,500 subjects contributed by 6 global collaborators. Sample metadata almost always included a de-identified subject ID, COVID-19 status, age in years and sex. The material from the prospective study consisted of cDNA or gDNA derived from T cells, B-cell-depleted T cells, or PBMCs. The paper as a whole reports these results and caveats: How much clinical and demographic metadata was included differed by source and by participant, and the metadata was provided uncurated.

One collaborating source in Seattle enrolled patients while the patients were actively infected and followed the patients over time throughout the course of disease. Whole blood was collected in K2EDTA tubes by collaborating institutions according to the institutions' own protocols. Collaborator samples were shipped for TCRbeta analysis as frozen whole blood, isolated PBMCs, or DNA extracted from either sample type. The CDR3 sequence holds 14 residues, the cysteine and phenylalanine included. Only the CDR3 DNA stays, 42 bases, in frame from base 1. V drops 4 bases and J drops 8 bases, leaving 15 bases in between. CDR1 and CDR2 (MNHEY, SVGEGT) derive from the germline V gene. The immunoSEQ Assay, a bias-controlled multiplex PCR, was used to amplify TCRbeta CDR3 regions from genomic DNA. The authors' analysis ran thus. The number of nucleated cells in each sample was estimated by amplification of reference gene primers within the assay. To quantify the absolute abundance of each unique TCRbeta CDR3 rearrangement, sequence reads were collapsed and filtered. Productive Simpson clonality was computed per sample as the square root of Simpson's diversity index over productive rearrangements. As stored in TCRdb, this immuneACCESS dataset retains in-frame rearrangements with V and J assigned. A fraction of the clones does not appear; measured against another copy, unresolved V genes explain less than half of the discrepancy, and the remainder lacks a known reason. V, J and clone size were drawn from that table, and D and trimming were deduced from the DNA. This sample gives 350,000 to 500,000 clones in total; roughly 90% of them show up just once. 0.8% to 1% of the sample lies in the top ten.

Concerning this clone itself: Its antigen is not yet known. No clone much larger than this one lies a single base away; base qualities are absent.

The TCR sequence derives from a man younger than 30 with COVID-19, enrolled during active disease. Sequenced input: peripheral blood. The chain is made from TRBV6-2 or TRBV6-3 and TRBJ2-1; the D segment could be TRBD1, given 5 matching bases. The CDR3 here reads CASSWVGVGDEQFF. The DNA sequence is given as TGTGCCAGCAGTTGGGTAGGGGTGGGCGATGAGCAGTTCTTC.